A selection of T cell receptor beta chains follows, all from one sample in a study of tumor-infiltrating lymphocytes in primary liver carcinoma. A single record per CDR3 protein comes from TCRdb applying MiXCR to the multiplex PCR reads. The profile shows 300,000 to 350,000 distinct CDR3 sequences, 65% of them singletons. The sequenced sample was peripheral blood. These receptors came from a man between 35 and 55 years old with primary liver carcinoma and hepatitis B virus infection. Both conserved end residues are part of each CDR3. The D gene is left open where the match is weak. A clone size is listed for some rows: how often the clone was seen (once, few, many), or a class if it is expanded.

clone_size d_call j_call v_call cdr3_nt cdr3_aa
many - TRBJ2-2 TRBV11-2 TGTGCCAGCAGCTTAGAGGGCACCTCTACGGGGGAGCTGTTTTTT CASSLEGTSTGELFF
many TRBD1 TRBJ1-1 TRBV29-1 TGCAGCGTTGATCCCACAGGGGTTTACACTGAAGCTTTCTTT CSVDPTGVYTEAFF
- TRBD1 TRBJ2-2 TRBV5-1 TGCGCCAGCAGCTTGCCGACAGGGACCGCCGGGGAGCTGTTTTTT CASSLPTGTAGELFF
- TRBD1 TRBJ2-7 TRBV11-1 TGTGCCAGCAGCCCCTACCTTGGGGACAGGAGCTACGAACAGTACTTC CASSPYLGDRSYEQYF
many TRBD1 TRBJ2-7 TRBV6-5 TGTGCCAGCAGTGTTTCACAGGGGGCAAAGCAGTACTTC CASSVSQGAKQYF
many TRBD1 TRBJ1-2 TRBV6-6 TGTGCCACCCGGACAGGGGCTGACTATGGCTACACCTTC CATRTGADYGYTF
- - TRBJ1-1 TRBV11-2 TGTGCCAGGAACTTAGTCTCGCAGGGATGGACTGAAGCTTTCTTT CARNLVSQGWTEAFF
many TRBD1 TRBJ2-7 TRBV29-1 TGCAGCGTTGGAGGGGGACCGGGACAGGGGCAATACGAGCAGTACTTC CSVGGGPGQGQYEQYF
once - TRBJ2-7 TRBV11-2 TGTGCCAGCAGCTTTAGGGAGTTGAGCAAGCAGTACTTC CASSFRELSKQYF
- TRBD2 TRBJ2-1 TRBV11-2 TGTACCAGCAGCTTCGGAACTAGCGGGTGGGATGAGCGGTTCTTC CTSSFGTSGWDERFF
many - TRBJ2-1 TRBV14 TGTGCCAGCAGCCACGGTGAACGGGGCGAGCAGTTCTTC CASSHGERGEQFF
many - TRBJ2-2 TRBV6-5 TGTGCCAGCAGTTACTTTCTGAGGGGGGAAACCGGGGAGCTGTTTTTT CASSYFLRGETGELFF
many TRBD1 TRBJ2-5 TRBV11-2 TGTGCCAGCAGTCCCCAGGGACAGGGGGCAGAGACCCAGTACTTC CASSPQGQGAETQYF
- TRBD2 TRBJ2-7 TRBV7-9 TGTGCCAGCAGCTTAGGTAGCGGGAGGGCCGACGAGCAGTACTTC CASSLGSGRADEQYF
few - TRBJ1-1 TRBV10-3 TGTGCCATCAGCGGAGGGGGAACTGAAGCTTTCTTT CAISGGGTEAFF
- - TRBJ2-2 TRBV11-2 TGTACCAGCAGCTTAATAGACACCGGGGAGCTGTTTTTT CTSSLIDTGELFF
- - TRBJ1-4 TRBV11-2 TGTGCCAGCAACTCGGGGCAGGGTGGTGGTGGCGAAAAACTGCTTTTT CASNSGQGGGGEKLLF
few TRBD1 TRBJ2-1 TRBV5-5 TGTGCCAGCAGCCCGACCACGACAGGGAATGAGCAGTTCTTC CASSPTTTGNEQFF
- - TRBJ2-5 TRBV11-2 TGTGCCAGCAGCTTCCCGGGGGTAATAAAAGAGACCCAGTACTTC CASSFPGVIKETQYF
many TRBD1 TRBJ1-6 TRBV10-3 TGTGCCATCAGTGAGTCGCCGGAGGGGGCGGATTCACCCCTCCACTTT CAISESPEGADSPLHF
many TRBD2 TRBJ2-1 TRBV6-1 TGTGCCAGCACCCTACGGAGCGGGAGCTACAATGAGCAGTTCTTC CASTLRSGSYNEQFF
- - TRBJ2-7 TRBV4-1 TGCGCCAGCAGCCAAGAACCCAGCGCCCTGTCCTACGAGCAGTACTTC CASSQEPSALSYEQYF
- TRBD1 TRBJ1-1 TRBV30 TGTGCCTGGAGTCCGACCTCGACAGGGGGAGCTTTCTTT CAWSPTSTGGAFF
- - TRBJ2-1 TRBV11-2 TGTGCCAGTAGCTTAGATCGGGTAGCGATGGGTTTCTTC CASSLDRVAMGFF
once TRBD1 TRBJ2-5 TRBV11-2 TGTGCCGGCAGCTTAGCCAGGGGGCAGTTGGAGACCCAGTGCTTC CAGSLARGQLETQCF
- TRBD1 TRBJ1-2 TRBV12-3/TRBV12-4 TGTGCTAGCAATGAAAAGGGGGCTTGCGGCTACACCTTC CASNEKGACGYTF
many - TRBJ2-2 TRBV6-2/TRBV6-3 TGTGCCAGCAGTTTTTCGGGTACGAACACCGGGGAGCTGTTTTTT CASSFSGTNTGELFF
- - TRBJ2-5 TRBV11-2 TGTGCCTGCAGCGAGGACCTTGAGACCCAGTACTTC CACSEDLETQYF
- - TRBJ2-3 TRBV11-2 TGTGCCAGCAGCTTAGTGCGATATCAGCCCCAGTATTTT CASSLVRYQPQYF
- - TRBJ2-5 TRBV6-5 TGTACCAGCGGTTACAGCTGGGATGCACAAGAGACCCAGTACTTC CTSGYSWDAQETQYF
- - TRBJ1-2 TRBV4-3 TGCGCCAGTAGCCAGGTTCAGGGGCTGCGCACCTTC CASSQVQGLRTF
many - TRBJ2-7 TRBV10-3 TGTGCCATCAGTGAGTCGATGGCGGGCGGTTACGAGCAGTACTTC CAISESMAGGYEQYF
many - TRBJ2-3 TRBV10-3 TGTGCCATCAAGGGACCCCACCCAGATACGCAGTATTTT CAIKGPHPDTQYF
many - TRBJ2-7 TRBV11-2 TGTGCCAGCAGCGAGCAGGGCACTCCGACCCACGAGCAGTACTTC CASSEQGTPTHEQYF
- - TRBJ2-2 TRBV4-2 TGTGCCAGCAACCAAGAAGGGTCGATCACTGGGGAGCTGTTTTTT CASNQEGSITGELFF
- TRBD1 TRBJ1-1 TRBV11-1 TGTGAAAGCAGCTCAACCCGGGACAGGGGGCTTGCGAACACTGAAGCTTTCTTT CESSSTRDRGLANTEAFF
- TRBD1 TRBJ1-2 TRBV5-5 TGTGTCAGCAGCTCGATATTCCGGGACAGGGTAGTCTCCACTAATGGCTACACCTTC CVSSSIFRDRVVSTNGYTF
once TRBD2 TRBJ2-1 TRBV7-8 TGTGTCAGCAGCTCACCCCGTAGGACTAGCGCTTACAGTGAGCAGTTCTTC CVSSSPRRTSAYSEQFF
- - TRBJ2-6 TRBV28 TGTGCCAGCTTACCTCTAGGGGGAACTGGGGCCAAAGTCCTGACTTTC CASLPLGGTGAKVLTF
- - TRBJ2-7 TRBV7-9 TGTGCCAGCAGCTTAGCCCCCCCCGAGCAGTACTTC CASSLAPPEQYF
- - TRBJ1-4 TRBV10-3 TGTGCCATCAGTGAGTCTGAGGTTGAAGAACTGTTTTTT CAISESEVEELFF